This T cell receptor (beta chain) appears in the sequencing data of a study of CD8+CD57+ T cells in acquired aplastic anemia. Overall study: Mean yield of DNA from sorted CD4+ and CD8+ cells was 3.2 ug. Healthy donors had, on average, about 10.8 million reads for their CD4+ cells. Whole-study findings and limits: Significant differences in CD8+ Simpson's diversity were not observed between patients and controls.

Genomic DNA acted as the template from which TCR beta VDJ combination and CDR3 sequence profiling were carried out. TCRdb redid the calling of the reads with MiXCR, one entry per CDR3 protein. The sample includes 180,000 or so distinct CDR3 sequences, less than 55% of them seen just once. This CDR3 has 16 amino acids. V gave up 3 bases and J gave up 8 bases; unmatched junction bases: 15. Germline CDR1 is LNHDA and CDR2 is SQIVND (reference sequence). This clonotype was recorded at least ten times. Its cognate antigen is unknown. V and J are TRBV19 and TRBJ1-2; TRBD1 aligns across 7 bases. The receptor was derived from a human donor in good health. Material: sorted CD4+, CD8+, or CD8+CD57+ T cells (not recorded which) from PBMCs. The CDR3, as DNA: TGTGCCAGTAGTATCCTATTCTCGGACAGGCTAGAAGGCTACACCTTC. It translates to CASSILFSDRLEGYTF.